What follows are 2 T cell receptor beta chains derived from one specimen sequenced in a study of blood T cell repertoires in COVID-19. Using immunoSEQ multiplex PCR, the repertoire was profiled, and TCRdb retains in-frame clones only, with some absent. This sample yields about 150,000 clones, of which approximately 86% are seen a single time; 3.5% to 4.5% belongs to the top ten. Material for sequencing was peripheral blood. The receptors shown here come from a woman in her sixties or seventies with active or convalescent COVID-19.

The gene calls are TRBV21-1 and TRBJ1-1; whether TRBD1, the table's D call, matches the DNA was not checked. TRBV21-1 is listed as a pseudogene. This CDR3 comprises 16 residues. The DNA of the CDR3 is TGTGCCAGCAACAGATACAGGGGGACCTCGAACACTGAAGCTTTCTTT. Translated: CASNRYRGTSNTEAFF.

This chain connects TRBV6-2 or TRBV6-3 to TRBJ2-5, with 15 bases aligning to TRBD2. Trimming cost V 4 bases and J 4 bases; bases outside gene matches: 7. Looked up from germline, CDR1 is MNHEY and CDR2 is SVGEGT. This CDR3 is 17 amino acids long. The chain's CDR3 is CASSSGLAGGLVETQYF. CDR3 nucleotide sequence: TGTGCCAGCAGTTCCGGACTAGCGGGGGGGCTTGTAGAGACCCAGTACTTC.